This record covers a single T cell receptor beta chain. Its target is not known. This sample is drawn from a study of shared clonotypes between healthy human individuals. Study-level findings and limits: In a handful of donors, approximately 5% of naive CD4 clonotypes appeared in common.

Naive CD4+ cells were CD45RA-selected; the remaining cells were memory. The protocol was immunoSEQ multiplex PCR, while the TCRdb copy is restricted to in-frame clones and leaves out a portion. The table records around 600,000 clones, about 97% of them present only once. Sequencing was performed on naive CD4+ T cells sorted from blood. This sample's subset: CD45RA+ positively selected. The TCR originated in a woman in her 30s in good health.

CDR3 amino acids: CASSPRLSGYGYTF. CDR3 coding DNA: TGTGCCAGCAGCCCCCGGCTGAGCGGCTATGGCTACACCTTC. V is TRBV14 and J is TRBJ1-2; D gene ambiguous. Trimming pared 4 bases from V and 4 bases from J, leaving 13 bases between. The CDR3 is 14 residues long. Germline values: CDR1 SGHDN, CDR2 FVKESK.